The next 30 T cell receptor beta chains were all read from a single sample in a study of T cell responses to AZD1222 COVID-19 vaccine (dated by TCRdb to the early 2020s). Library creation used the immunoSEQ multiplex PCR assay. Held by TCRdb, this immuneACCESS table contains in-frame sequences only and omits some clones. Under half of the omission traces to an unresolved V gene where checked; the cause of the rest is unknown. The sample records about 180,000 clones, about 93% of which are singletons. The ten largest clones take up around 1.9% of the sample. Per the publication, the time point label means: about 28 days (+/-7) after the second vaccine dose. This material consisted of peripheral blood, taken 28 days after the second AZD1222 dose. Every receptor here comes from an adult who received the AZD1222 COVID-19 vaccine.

CDR3 residues: CARETRSNQPQHF. CDR3 bases: TGCGCCAGGGAGACGCGGAGCAATCAGCCCCAGCATTTT. The rearrangement joins TRBV4-1 to TRBJ1-5; D is unclear. Germline lookup yields CDR1 MGHRA and CDR2 YSYEKL. The CDR3 is made up of 13 amino acids. V lost 9 bases, J lost 1 base, and 10 bases lay in between.

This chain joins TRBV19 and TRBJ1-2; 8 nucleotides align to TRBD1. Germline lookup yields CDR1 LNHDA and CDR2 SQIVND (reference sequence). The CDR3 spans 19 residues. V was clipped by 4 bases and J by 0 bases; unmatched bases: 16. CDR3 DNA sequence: TGTGCCAGTAGTACGCATCCGGGACAGGAGCCCGAAGCTAACTATGGCTACACCTTC. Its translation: CASSTHPGQEPEANYGYTF.

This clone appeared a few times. The CDR3 DNA sequence: TGCGCCAGCCAGGGGGGAATCGGTTCACCCCTCCACTTT. Amino acid sequence: CASQGGIGSPLHF. The chain couples TRBV10-1 to TRBJ1-6, with 7 bases fitting TRBD1. Per germline, CDR1 WNHNN and CDR2 SYGVQD (reference sequence). V dropped 8 bases and J dropped 9; count of bases not matched to a gene: 7. This CDR3 has 13 amino acids.

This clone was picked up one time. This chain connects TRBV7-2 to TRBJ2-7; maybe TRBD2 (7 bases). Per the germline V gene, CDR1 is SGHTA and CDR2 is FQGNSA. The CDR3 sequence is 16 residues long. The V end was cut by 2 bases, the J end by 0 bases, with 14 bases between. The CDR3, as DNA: TGTGCCAGCAGCTTATTACAGGGAGGGGGCTCCTACGAGCAGTACTTC. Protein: CASSLLQGGGSYEQYF.

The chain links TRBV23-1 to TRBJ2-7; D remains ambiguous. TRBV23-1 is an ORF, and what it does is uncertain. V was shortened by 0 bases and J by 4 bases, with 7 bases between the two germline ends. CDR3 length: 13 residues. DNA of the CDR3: TGCGCCAGCAGTCAATCGAGGCGGTACGAGCAGTACTTC. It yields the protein CASSQSRRYEQYF.

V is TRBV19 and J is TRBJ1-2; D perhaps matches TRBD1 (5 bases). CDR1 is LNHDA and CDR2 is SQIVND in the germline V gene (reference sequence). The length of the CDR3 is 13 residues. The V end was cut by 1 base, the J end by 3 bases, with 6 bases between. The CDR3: CASSIARDYGYTF. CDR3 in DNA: TGTGCCAGTAGTATAGCCAGGGACTATGGCTACACCTTC.

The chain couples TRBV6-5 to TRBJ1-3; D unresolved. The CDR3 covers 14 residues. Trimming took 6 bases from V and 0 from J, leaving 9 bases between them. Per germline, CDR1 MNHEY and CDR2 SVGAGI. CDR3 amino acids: CASRVGDSGNTIYF. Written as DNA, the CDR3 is TGTGCCAGCAGGGTGGGAGACTCTGGAAACACCATATATTTT.

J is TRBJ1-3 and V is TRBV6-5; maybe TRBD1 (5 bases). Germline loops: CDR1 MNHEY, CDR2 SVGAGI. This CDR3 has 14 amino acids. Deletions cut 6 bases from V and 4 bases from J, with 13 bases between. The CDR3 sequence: CASSALGGGNTIYF. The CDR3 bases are TGTGCCAGCAGCGCCCTCGGGGGGGGAAACACCATATATTTT.

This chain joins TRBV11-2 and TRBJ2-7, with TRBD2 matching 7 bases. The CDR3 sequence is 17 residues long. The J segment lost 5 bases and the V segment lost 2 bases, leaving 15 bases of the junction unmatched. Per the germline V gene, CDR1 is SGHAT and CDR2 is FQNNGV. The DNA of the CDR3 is TGTGCCAGCAGCTTACCCACGGGGCCTAGCGGCCGGCACGAGCAGTACTTC. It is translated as CASSLPTGPSGRHEQYF.

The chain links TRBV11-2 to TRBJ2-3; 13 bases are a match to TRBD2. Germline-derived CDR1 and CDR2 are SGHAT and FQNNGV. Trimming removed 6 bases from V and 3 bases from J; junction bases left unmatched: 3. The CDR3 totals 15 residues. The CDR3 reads CASRPLAGGTDTQYF. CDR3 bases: TGTGCCAGCAGGCCACTAGCGGGAGGGACAGATACGCAGTATTTT.

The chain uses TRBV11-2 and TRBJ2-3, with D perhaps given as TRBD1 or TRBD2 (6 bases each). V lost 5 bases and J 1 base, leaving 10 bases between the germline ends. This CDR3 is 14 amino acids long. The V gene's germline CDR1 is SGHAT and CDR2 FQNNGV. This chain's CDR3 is CASSMGGGTDTQYF. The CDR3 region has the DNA TGTGCCAGCAGCATGGGGGGCGGCACAGATACGCAGTATTTT.

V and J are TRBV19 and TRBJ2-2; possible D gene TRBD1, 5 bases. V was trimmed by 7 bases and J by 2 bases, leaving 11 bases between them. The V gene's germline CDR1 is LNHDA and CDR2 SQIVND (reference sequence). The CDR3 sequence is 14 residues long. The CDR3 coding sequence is TGTGCCAGTAATCGACAGACTAACACCGGGGAGCTGTTTTTT. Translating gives CASNRQTNTGELFF.

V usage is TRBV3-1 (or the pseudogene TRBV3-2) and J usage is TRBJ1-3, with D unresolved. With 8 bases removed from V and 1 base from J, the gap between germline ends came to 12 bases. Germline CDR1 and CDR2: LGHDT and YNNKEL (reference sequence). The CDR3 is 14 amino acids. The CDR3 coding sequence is TGTGCCAGCGCGATTGAGGGATCTGGAAACACCATATATTTT. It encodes CASAIEGSGNTIYF.

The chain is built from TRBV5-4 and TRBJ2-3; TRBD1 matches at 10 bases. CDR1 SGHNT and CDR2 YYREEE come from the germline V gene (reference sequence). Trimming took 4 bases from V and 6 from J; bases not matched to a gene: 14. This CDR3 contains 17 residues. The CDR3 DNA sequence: TGTGCCAGCAGCCCACGATCCGGGACAGGGGCATCGGATACGCAGTATTTT. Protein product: CASSPRSGTGASDTQYF.

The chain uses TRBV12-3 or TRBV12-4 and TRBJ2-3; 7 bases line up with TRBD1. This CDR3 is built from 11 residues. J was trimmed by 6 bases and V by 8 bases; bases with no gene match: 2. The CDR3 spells CASRRGDTQYF. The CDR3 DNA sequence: TGTGCCAGCCGCAGGGGGGATACGCAGTATTTT.

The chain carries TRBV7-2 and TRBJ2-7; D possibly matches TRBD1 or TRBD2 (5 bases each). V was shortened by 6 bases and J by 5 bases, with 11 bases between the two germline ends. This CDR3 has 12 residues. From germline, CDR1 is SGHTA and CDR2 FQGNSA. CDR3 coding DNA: TGTGCCAGCAGTGAGGGGCGGGACGAGCAGTACTTC. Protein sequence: CASSEGRDEQYF. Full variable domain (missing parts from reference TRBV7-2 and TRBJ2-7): GAGVSQSPSNKVTEKGKDVELRCDPISGHTALYWYRQSLGQGLEFLIYFQGNSAPDKSGLPSDRFSAERTGGSVSTLTIQRTQQEDSAVYLCASSEGRDEQYFGPGTRLTVT.

CDR3 DNA sequence: TGTGCCAGCAGCCAACTAGACAGAGAAGCTTTCTTT. This sequence encodes CASSQLDREAFF. The rearrangement joins TRBV3-1 (or the pseudogene TRBV3-2) to TRBJ1-1; perhaps TRBD1 as D (5 bases). Germline CDR1 LGHDT, CDR2 YNNKEL (reference sequence). V shed 2 bases and J shed 8 bases, with 9 bases lying between them. The CDR3 is 12 amino acids.

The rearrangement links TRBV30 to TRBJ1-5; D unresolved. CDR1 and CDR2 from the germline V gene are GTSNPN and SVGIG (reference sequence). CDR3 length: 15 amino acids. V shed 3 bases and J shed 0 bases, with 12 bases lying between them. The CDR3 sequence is CAWSADLLSNQPQHF. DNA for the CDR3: TGTGCCTGGAGCGCGGACCTGCTTAGCAATCAGCCCCAGCATTTT.

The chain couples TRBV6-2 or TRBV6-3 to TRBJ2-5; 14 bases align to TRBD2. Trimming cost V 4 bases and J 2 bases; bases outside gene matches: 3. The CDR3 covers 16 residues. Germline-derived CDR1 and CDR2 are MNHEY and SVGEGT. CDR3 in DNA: TGTGCCAGCAGTTTGGGGACTAGCGGGAGTCAAGAGACCCAGTACTTC. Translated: CASSLGTSGSQETQYF.

The CDR3 sequence is CASSANGGSAEAFF. CDR3 DNA: TGTGCCAGCAGTGCAAACGGCGGAAGTGCTGAAGCTTTCTTT. The J gene is TRBJ1-1, the V gene TRBV2; D is uncertain. The CDR3 totals 14 residues. The germline gives CDR1 SNHLY, CDR2 FYNNEI. V was pared by 4 bases and J by 6 bases, with 15 bases between. The full variable domain, completed using reference TRBV2 and TRBJ1-1, is EPEVTQTPSHQVTQMGQEVILRCVPISNHLYFYWYRQILGQKVEFLVSFYNNEISEKSEIFDDQFSVERPDGSNFTLKIRSTKLEDSAMYFCASSANGGSAEAFFGQGTRLTVV.

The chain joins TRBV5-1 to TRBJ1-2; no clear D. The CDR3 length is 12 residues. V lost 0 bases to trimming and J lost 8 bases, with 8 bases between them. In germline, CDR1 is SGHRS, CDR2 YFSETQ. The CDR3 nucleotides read TGCGCCAGCAGCTTGGGCGGGGAAGGCTACACCTTC. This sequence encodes CASSLGGEGYTF.

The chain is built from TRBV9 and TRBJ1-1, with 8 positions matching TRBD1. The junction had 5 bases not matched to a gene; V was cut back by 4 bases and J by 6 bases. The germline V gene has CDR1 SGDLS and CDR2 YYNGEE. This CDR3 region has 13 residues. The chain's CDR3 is CASSIDRGSEAFF. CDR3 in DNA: TGTGCCAGCAGCATCGACAGGGGATCTGAAGCTTTCTTT. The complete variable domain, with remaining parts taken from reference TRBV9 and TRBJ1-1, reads DSGVTQTPKHLITATGQRVTLRCSPRSGDLSVYWYQQSLDQGLQFLIQYYNGEERAKGNILERFSAQQFPDLHSELNLSSLELGDSALYFCASSIDRGSEAFFGQGTRLTVV.

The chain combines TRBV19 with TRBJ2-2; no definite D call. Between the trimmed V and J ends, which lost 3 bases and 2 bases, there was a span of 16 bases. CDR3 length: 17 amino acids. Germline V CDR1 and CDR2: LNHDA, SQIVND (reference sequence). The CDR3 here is CASSIMVLRANTGELFF. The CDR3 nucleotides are TGTGCCAGTAGTATTATGGTCCTAAGGGCTAACACCGGGGAGCTGTTTTTT.

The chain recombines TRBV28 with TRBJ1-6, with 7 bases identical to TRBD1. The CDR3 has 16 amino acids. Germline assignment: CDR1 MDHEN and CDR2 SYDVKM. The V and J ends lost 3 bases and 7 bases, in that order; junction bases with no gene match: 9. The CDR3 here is CASSFSPGQRNSPLHF. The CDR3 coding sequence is TGTGCCAGCAGTTTTTCCCCGGGACAGAGAAATTCACCCCTCCACTTT.

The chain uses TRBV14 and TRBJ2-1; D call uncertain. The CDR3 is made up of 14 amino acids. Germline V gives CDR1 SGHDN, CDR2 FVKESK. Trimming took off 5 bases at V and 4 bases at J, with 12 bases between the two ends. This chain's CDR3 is CASSFPDTYNEQFF. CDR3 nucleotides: TGTGCCAGCAGCTTTCCCGACACTTACAATGAGCAGTTCTTC.

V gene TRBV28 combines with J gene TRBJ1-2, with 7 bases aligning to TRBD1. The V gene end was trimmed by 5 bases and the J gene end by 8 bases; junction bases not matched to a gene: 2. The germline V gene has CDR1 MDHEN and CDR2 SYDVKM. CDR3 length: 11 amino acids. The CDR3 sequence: CASSGRGGYTF. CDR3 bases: TGTGCCAGCAGTGGCAGGGGGGGCTACACCTTC.

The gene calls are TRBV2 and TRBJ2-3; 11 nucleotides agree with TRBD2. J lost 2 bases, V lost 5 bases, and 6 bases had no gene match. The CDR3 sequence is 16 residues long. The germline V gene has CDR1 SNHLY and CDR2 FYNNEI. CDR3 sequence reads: CASSQGLAENTDTQYF. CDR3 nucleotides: TGTGCCAGCAGTCAGGGACTAGCGGAAAACACAGATACGCAGTATTTT.

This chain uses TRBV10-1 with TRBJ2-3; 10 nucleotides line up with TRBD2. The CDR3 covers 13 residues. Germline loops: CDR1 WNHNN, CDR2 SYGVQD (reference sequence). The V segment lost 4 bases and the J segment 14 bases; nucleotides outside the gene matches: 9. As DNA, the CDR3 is TGCGCCAGCAGTGTTTCCCTAGCGGGGGTGAGGTATTTT. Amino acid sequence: CASSVSLAGVRYF.

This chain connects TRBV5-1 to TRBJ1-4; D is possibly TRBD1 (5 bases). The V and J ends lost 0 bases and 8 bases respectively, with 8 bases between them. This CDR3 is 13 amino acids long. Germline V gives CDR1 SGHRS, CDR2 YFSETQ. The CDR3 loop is CASSLEGEEKLFF. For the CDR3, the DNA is TGCGCCAGCAGCTTGGAAGGGGAAGAAAAACTGTTTTTT.

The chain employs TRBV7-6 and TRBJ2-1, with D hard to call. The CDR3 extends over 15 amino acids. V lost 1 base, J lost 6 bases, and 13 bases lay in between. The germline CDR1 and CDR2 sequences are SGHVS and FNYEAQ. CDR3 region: CASSLVEALTNEQFF. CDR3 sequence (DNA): TGTGCCAGCAGCTTAGTAGAGGCACTTACCAATGAGCAGTTCTTC.